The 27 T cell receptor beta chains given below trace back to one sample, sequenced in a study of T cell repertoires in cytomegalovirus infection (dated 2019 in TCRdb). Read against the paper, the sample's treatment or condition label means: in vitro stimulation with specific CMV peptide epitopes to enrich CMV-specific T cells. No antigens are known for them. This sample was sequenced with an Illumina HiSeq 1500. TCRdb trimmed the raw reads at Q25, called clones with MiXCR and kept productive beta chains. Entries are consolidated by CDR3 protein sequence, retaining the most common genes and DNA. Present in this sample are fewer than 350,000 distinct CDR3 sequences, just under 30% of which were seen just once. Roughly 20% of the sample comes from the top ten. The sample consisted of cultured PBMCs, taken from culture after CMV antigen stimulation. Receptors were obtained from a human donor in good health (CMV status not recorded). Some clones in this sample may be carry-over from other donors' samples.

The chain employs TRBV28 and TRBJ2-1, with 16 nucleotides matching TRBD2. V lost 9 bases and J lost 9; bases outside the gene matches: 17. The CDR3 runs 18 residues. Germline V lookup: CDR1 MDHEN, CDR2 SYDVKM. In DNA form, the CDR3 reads TGTGCCAGTTTAAGCCCGGGACTAGCGGGAGGGCCGTCGGGTGAGCAGTTCTTC. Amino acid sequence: CASLSPGLAGGPSGEQFF.

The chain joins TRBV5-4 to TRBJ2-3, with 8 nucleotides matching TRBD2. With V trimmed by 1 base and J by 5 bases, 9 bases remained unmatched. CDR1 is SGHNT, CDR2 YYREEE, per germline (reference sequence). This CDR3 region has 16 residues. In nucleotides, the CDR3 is TGTGCCAGCAGCTTGACTAGCGGTTTGGCTGAAGATACGCAGTATTTT. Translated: CASSLTSGLAEDTQYF.

The CDR3 nucleotides are TGTGCCAGTAGTATACGAGGACCTCCCGGGGGCTATGGCTACACCTTC. Its protein product is CASSIRGPPGGYGYTF. This chain uses TRBV19 with TRBJ1-2, with D possibly matching TRBD1 (5 bases). V was clipped by 2 bases and J by 4 bases, with 17 bases between them. This CDR3 region has 16 residues. CDR1 LNHDA and CDR2 SQIVND come from the germline V gene (reference sequence). The full variable domain, in which reference TRBV19 and TRBJ1-2 provide the parts outside the CDR3, is DGGITQSPKYLFRKEGQNVTLSCEQNLNHDAMYWYRQDPGQGLRLIYYSQIVNDFQKGDIAEGYSVSREKKESFPLTVTSAQKNPTAFYLCASSIRGPPGGYGYTFGSGTRLTVV.

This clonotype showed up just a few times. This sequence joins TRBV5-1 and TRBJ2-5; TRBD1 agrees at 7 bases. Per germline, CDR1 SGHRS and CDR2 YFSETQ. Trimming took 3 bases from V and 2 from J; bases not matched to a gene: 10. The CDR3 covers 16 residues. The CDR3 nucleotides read TGCGCCAGCAGCTCGACAGGGAACACCGTGCAAGAGACCCAGTACTTC. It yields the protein CASSSTGNTVQETQYF.

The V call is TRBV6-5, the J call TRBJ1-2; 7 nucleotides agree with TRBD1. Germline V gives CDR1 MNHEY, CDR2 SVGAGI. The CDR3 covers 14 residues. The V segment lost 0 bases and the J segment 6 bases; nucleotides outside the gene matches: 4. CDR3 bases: TGTGCCAGCAGTTACTCGGGACAGCTAAATGGCTACACCTTC. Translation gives CASSYSGQLNGYTF.

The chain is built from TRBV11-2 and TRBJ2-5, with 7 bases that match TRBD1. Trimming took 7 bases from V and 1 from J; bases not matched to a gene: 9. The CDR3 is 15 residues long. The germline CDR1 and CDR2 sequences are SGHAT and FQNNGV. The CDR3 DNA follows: TGTGCCAGCACCGTCAGGGGGTTGCTCCAAGAGACCCAGTACTTC. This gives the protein CASTVRGLLQETQYF.

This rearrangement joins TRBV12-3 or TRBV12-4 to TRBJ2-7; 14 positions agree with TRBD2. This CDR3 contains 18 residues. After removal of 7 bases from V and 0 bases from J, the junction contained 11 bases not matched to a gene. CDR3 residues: CASTLGTSGRRGSYEQYF. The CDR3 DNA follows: TGTGCCAGCACCCTAGGGACTAGCGGGAGAAGGGGCTCCTACGAGCAGTACTTC.

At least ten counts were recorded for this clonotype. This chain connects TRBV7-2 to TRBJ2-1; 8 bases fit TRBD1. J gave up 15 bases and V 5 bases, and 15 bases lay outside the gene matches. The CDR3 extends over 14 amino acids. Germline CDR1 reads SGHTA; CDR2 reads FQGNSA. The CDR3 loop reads CASSQGAGTTKWFF. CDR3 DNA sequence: TGTGCCAGCAGCCAGGGGGCCGGGACCACCAAGTGGTTCTTC.

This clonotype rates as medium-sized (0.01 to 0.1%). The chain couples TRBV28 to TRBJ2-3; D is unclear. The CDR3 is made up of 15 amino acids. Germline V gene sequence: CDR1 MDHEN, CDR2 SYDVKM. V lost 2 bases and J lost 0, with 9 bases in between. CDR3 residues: CASSLIVSSTDTQYF. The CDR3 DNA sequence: TGTGCCAGCAGTTTAATTGTGTCTAGCACAGATACGCAGTATTTT.

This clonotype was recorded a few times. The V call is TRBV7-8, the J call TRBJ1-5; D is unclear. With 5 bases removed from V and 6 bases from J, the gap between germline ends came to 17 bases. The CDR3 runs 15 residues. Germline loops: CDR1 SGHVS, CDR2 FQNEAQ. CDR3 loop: CASSQLTIRSQPQHF. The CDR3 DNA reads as TGTGCCAGCAGCCAGTTAACTATTAGGAGTCAGCCCCAGCATTTT.

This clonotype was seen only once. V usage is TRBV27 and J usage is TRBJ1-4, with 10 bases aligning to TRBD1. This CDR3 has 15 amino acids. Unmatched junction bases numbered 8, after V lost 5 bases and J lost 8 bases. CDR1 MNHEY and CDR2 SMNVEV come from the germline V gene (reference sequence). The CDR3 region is CASSRQGALWEKLFF. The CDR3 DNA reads TGTGCCAGCAGTCGACAGGGGGCGTTATGGGAAAAACTGTTTTTT.

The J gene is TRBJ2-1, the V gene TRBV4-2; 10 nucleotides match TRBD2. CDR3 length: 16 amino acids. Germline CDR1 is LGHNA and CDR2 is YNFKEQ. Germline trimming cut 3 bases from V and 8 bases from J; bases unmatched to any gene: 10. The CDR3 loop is CASSHSARLAGDEQFF. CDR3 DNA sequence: TGTGCCAGCAGCCACTCCGCCCGGCTAGCGGGAGATGAGCAGTTCTTC.

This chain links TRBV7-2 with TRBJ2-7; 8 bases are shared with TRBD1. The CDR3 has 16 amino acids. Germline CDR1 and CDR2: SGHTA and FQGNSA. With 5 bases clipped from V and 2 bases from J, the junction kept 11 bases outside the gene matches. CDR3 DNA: TGTGCCAGCAGCCTCCCGGACAGGGAAGGGACCTACGAGCAGTACTTC. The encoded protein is CASSLPDREGTYEQYF.

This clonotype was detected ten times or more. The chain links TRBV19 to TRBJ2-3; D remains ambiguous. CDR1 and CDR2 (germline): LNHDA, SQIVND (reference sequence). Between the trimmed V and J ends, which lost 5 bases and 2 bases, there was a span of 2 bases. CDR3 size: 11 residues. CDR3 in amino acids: CASSATDTQYF. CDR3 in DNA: TGTGCCAGTAGTGCCACAGATACGCAGTATTTT.

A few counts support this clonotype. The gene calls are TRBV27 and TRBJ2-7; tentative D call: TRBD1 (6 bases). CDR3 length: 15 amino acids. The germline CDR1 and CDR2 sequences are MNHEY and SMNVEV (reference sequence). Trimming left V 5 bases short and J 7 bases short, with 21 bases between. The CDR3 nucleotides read TGTGCCAGCAGTCGTTCAGGGGAACGGGGTCGGGAGCAGTACTTC. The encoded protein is CASSRSGERGREQYF.

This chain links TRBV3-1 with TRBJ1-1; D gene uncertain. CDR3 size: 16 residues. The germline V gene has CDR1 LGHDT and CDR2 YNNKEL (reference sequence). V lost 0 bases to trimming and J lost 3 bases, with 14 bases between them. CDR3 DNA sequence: TGTGCCAGCAGCCAAGATTACCGCATCACGGACACTGAAGCTTTCTTT. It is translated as CASSQDYRITDTEAFF.

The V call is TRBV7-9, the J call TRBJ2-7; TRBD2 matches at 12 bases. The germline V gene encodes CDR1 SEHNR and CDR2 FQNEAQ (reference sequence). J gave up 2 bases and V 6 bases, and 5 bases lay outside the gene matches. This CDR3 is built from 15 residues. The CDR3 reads CASSSRLAGAYEQYF. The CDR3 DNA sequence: TGTGCCAGCAGTTCCAGACTAGCGGGGGCCTACGAGCAGTACTTC.

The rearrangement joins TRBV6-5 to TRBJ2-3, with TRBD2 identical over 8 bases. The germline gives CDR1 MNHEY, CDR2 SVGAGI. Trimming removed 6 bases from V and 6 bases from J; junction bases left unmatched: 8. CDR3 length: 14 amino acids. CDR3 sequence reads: CASSPGGNGDTQYF. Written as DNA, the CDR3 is TGTGCCAGCAGCCCGGGAGGGAATGGTGATACGCAGTATTTT.

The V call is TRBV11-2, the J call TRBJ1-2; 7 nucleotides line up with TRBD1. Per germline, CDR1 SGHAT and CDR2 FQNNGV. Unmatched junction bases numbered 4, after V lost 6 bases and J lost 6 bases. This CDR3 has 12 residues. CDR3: CASRQTGDGYTF. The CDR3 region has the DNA TGTGCCAGCAGACAAACAGGGGATGGCTACACCTTC. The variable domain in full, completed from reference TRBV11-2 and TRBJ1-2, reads EAGVAQSPRYKIIEKRQSVAFWCNPISGHATLYWYQQILGQGPKLLIQFQNNGVVDDSQLPKDRFSAERLKGVDSTLKIQPAKLEDSAVYLCASRQTGDGYTFGSGTRLTVV.

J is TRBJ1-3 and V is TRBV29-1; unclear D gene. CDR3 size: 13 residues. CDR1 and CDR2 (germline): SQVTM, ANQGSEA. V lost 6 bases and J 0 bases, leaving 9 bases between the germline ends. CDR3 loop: CSVGGYSGNTIYF. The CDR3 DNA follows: TGCAGCGTCGGTGGATACTCTGGAAACACCATATATTTT. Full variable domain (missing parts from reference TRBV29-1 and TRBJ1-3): SAVISQKPSRDICQRGTSLTIQCQVDSQVTMMFWYRQQPGQSLTLIATANQGSEATYESGFVIDKFPISRPNLTFSTLTVSNMSPEDSSIYLCSVGGYSGNTIYFGEGSWLTVV.

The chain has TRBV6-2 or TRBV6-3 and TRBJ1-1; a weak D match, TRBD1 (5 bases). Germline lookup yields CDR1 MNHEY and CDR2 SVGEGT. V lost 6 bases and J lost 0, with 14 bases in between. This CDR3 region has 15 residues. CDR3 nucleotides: TGTGCCAGCAGGGGACCGCCCCCCTTGAACACTGAAGCTTTCTTT. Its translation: CASRGPPPLNTEAFF.

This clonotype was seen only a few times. The CDR3 loop reads CASSQLGTHLQETQYF. DNA for the CDR3: TGTGCCAGCAGCCAGCTTGGGACACACCTACAAGAGACCCAGTACTTC. The V call is TRBV7-6, the J call TRBJ2-5; TRBD1 might be the D (6 bases). Germline V gene data show CDR1 as SGHVS and CDR2 as FNYEAQ. V shed 5 bases and J shed 2 bases, with 18 bases lying between them. This CDR3 region has 16 residues. The complete variable domain, with remaining parts taken from reference TRBV7-6 and TRBJ2-5, reads GAGVSQSPRYKVTKRGQDVALRCDPISGHVSLYWYRQALGQGPEFLTYFNYEAQQDKSGLPNDRFSAERPEGSISTLTIQRTEQRDSAMYRCASSQLGTHLQETQYFGPGTRLLVL.

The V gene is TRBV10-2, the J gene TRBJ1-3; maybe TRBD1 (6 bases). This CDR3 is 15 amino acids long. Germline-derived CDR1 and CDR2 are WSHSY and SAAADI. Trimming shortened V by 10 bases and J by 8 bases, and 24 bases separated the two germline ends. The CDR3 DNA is TGCGCCACCATTCAGAGCCAGGGGAAAGTGGACACCATATATTTT. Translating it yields CATIQSQGKVDTIYF.

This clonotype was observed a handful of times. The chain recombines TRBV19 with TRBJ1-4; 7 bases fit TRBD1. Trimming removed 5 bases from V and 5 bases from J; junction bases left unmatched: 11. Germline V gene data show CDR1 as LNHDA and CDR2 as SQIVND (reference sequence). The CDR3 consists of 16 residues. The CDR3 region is CASSPSSAQGNEKLFF. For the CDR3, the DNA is TGTGCCAGTAGTCCCTCATCTGCACAGGGGAATGAAAAACTGTTTTTT. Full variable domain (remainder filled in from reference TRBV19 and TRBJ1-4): DGGITQSPKYLFRKEGQNVTLSCEQNLNHDAMYWYRQDPGQGLRLIYYSQIVNDFQKGDIAEGYSVSREKKESFPLTVTSAQKNPTAFYLCASSPSSAQGNEKLFFGSGTQLSVL.

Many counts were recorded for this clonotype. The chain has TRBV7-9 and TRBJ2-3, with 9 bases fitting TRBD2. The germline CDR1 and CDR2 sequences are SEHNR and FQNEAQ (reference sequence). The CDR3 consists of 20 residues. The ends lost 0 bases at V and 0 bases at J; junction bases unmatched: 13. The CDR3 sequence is CASSLALARGGRYSTDTQYF. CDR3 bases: TGTGCCAGCAGCTTAGCCCTCGCGCGGGGGGGCCGATATAGCACAGATACGCAGTATTTT.

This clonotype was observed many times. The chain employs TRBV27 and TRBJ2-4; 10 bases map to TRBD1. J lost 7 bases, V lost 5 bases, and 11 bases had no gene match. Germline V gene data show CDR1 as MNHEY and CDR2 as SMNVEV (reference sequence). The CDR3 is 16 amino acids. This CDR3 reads CASSTPDRGERNIQYF. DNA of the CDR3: TGTGCCAGCAGTACCCCGGACAGGGGGGAACGGAACATTCAGTACTTC.

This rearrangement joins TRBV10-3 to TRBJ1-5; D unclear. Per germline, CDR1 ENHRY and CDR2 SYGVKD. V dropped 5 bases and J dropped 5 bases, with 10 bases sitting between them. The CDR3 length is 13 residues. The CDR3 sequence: CAISWQEHQPQHF. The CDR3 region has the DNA TGTGCCATCAGTTGGCAGGAGCATCAGCCCCAGCATTTT.